This note documents a single T cell receptor beta chain sequence. The target of this receptor is not known. Nothing much larger sits one base from this clone, and base qualities are not available. TCRbeta CDR3 regions were amplified from genomic DNA by means of the immunoSEQ Assay, a bias-controlled multiplex PCR. The study's processing was this. The number of nucleated cells in each sample was estimated from the amplification of reference gene primers within the assay. To quantify the absolute abundance of each unique TCRbeta CDR3 rearrangement, sequence reads were collapsed and filtered. For each sample, productive Simpson clonality was calculated as the square root of Simpson's diversity index across productive rearrangements. Imported from immuneACCESS, the table was reduced by TCRdb to in-frame sequences with V and J called. These copies leave out some clones; in studies compared against another copy, an unresolved V gene accounts for under half, and the cause of the remainder is not known. From that table come the V and J calls and clone size; the DNA was used to work out D and trimming. This sample is represented by approximately 380,000 clones; approximately 81% of them were singletons. Of the sample, approximately 3.6% falls within the top ten clones.

This entry comes from a study of blood T cell repertoires in COVID-19 (dated by TCRdb to the early 2020s). Looking at the study overall: Samples from collaborators originated in the United States, Italy and Spain and spanned both the acute and convalescent phases of COVID-19. The prospective study material was composed of cDNA or gDNA derived from T cells, B-cell-depleted T cells, or PBMCs. Nearly every sample came with metadata listing a de-identified subject ID, COVID-19 status, age in years and sex. Subjects who had been exposed to COVID-19, were actively infected with it, or had recovered from it provided the deeply sampled blood TCRbeta repertoires that made up the dataset. The repertoires were released in a freely available public database meant as a resource for research on the immune response to SARS-CoV-2. HLA class I and class II types, where available, came from metadata supplied by the sample provider rather than from assay-based typing. Samples came from the ongoing ImmuneRACE study (first 160 participants) plus 1,254 subjects from 6 global collaborators. Paper-wide results and their limitations: How much clinical and demographic metadata was included differed by source and by participant, and the metadata was provided uncurated.

The collaborating institutions used their own protocols to collect whole blood in K2EDTA tubes. For TCRbeta analysis, collaborators shipped samples in one of three forms: frozen whole blood, isolated PBMCs, or DNA extracted from either of those sample types. Including the terminal cysteine and phenylalanine, the CDR3 comprises 16 residues. Only the CDR3 part of the read is kept: 48 bases, read in frame from the first base. Via the germline V gene (reference sequence), CDR1 is LNHDA and CDR2 SQIVND. V loses 7 bases of germline sequence and J loses 6 bases, and the interval between the two ends is 23 bases.

The chain is assembled from TRBV19 and TRBJ2-3; the D region possibly corresponds to TRBD1 (6 bases align). Material for sequencing was peripheral blood. The sequence was obtained from a woman between 18 and 29 years old with acute or convalescent COVID-19. The CDR3 sequence is CASKGEGQGRIDTQYF. The base sequence is TGTGCCAGTAAGGGGGAAGGGCAGGGTAGAATTGATACGCAGTATTTT.